This record looks at one T cell receptor (beta chain) sequence and its context. This clone has only one observation. There is no known antigen for this receptor. Base qualities were left out, and no much larger clone turns up one base away. The data are from a study of CD8+ T cells in alopecia areata (dated by TCRdb to the late 2010s). General notes on the study: Treated patients were enrolled in an open-label pilot trial of oral tofacitinib at 5 to 10 mg twice daily for moderate-to-severe alopecia areata. Tofacitinib was given for 6 to 18 months, followed by 6 months of follow-up off drug to assess delayed response and recurrence. Scalp clonality was compared across normal scalp (n=4), patchy alopecia areata scalp (n=8), and alopecia totalis/universalis scalp (n=8). In humans, TCRbeta sequencing was performed on scalp tissue and on sorted CD4+ and CD8+ peripheral blood T cells from healthy controls and from patients with patchy or totalis/universalis alopecia areata. Biopsies were taken from tofacitinib-treated patients at baseline and at 4 and 24 weeks of treatment, and a later scalp biopsy was taken in several of the tofacitinib-treated patients. The study used high-throughput TCRbeta sequencing to examine T cell clonal expansion in alopecia areata, in both the C3H/HeJ mouse model and human patients. RNA was extracted with the PAXgene miRNA kit for fixed scalp, the miRNeasy kit for PBMCs, and the RNeasy kit for mouse skin. Disease severity in treated patients was measured with the SALT score, which quantifies the percentage of affected scalp surface area. immunoSEQ multiplex PCR using 35 Vbeta forward primers and 13 Jbeta reverse primers was used to amplify TCRbeta CDR3 regions.

Results and caveats for the whole study, not just this receptor: Because the treated cohort was small and had just a single nonresponder, larger studies are needed to establish links between baseline CD8+ expansion and response. Tofacitinib significantly lowered scalp clonality and the number of expanded CD8+ clones among the top 100 scalp clones. Higher clonality and more expanded CD8+ clones were observed in lesional scalp than in normal scalp, particularly in alopecia totalis/universalis, a finding suggestive of antigenic drive. TCR sequences shared between patients were less clear than in mice, possibly partly because of HLA diversity in the patient population. Many expanded lesional clones persisted in scalp and blood during tofacitinib treatment, which may partly explain relapse after stopping treatment. Scalp TCR repertoire analysis is complicated because resident alphabeta T cells in normal human skin are also sequenced, whereas mouse skin is dominated by gammadelta T cells.

The treatment or condition label, as the study defines it: oral pan-JAK inhibitor, 5-10 mg twice daily. Lesional scalp punch biopsies and peripheral blood were obtained from alopecia areata patients. PBMCs were isolated by density centrifugation and stained for CD3, CD4 and CD8, and CD4+ and CD8+ T cells were sorted on a FACSAria. Library preparation was by the immunoSEQ multiplex PCR assay. For TCR sequencing, RNA was extracted from every sample and reverse transcribed into cDNA to serve as template. SuperScript III was used to make first-strand cDNA, primed with a 2:1 mix of oligo-dT and random hexamers. Amplification bias was assessed with a synthetic immune receptor repertoire, and residual bias was removed computationally. The published analysis was carried out like this. Raw reads were preprocessed for error removal, and CDR3 was defined according to IMGT conventions as running from the conserved cysteine to phenylalanine. Clonality was computed as 1 minus the Shannon entropy, with the entropy normalized by log2 of the number of productive unique TCRs. CD4 or CD8 identity of scalp clones was inferred by cross-referencing scalp TCRbeta sequences with sorted blood CD4 and CD8 repertoires. The immuneACCESS repertoire file appears here via TCRdb, limited to in-frame rearrangements. These files lack a portion of the clones; in checked studies, under half of the deficit traces to unresolved V genes, and the cause of the others is not known. That table gives V, J and clone size, and the DNA gave D and trimming. The sample data list around 100,000 clones, and under 90% of these were observed just once. The ten largest clones represent over 8.5% of the sample.

CDR3 length: 14 amino acids, cysteine to phenylalanine. Only the CDR3 part of the read is kept: 42 bases, read in frame from the first base. The germline V gene (reference sequence) supplies CDR1 PRHDT and CDR2 FYEKMQ. The junction shows trimming of 5 bases on V and 5 bases on J, and the gene matches do not reach 6 bases of it. The sequences come from CD8+ T cells sorted from blood, collected at week 34, from a patient treated with tofacitinib. The clonotype comes from a human donor with alopecia areata. Here the chain combines TRBV13 and TRBJ2-4; 7 nucleotides in the junction match TRBD1. The CDR3 region has the sequence CASSPPTGENIQYF. The DNA sequence is as follows: TGTGCCAGCAGCCCGCCAACAGGGGAAAACATTCAGTACTTC.